This T cell receptor (beta chain) originates from a study of blood T cell repertoires in COVID-19. Turning to the study itself: Researchers got acute and convalescent COVID-19 samples from the United States, Italy and Spain. The analysed material was cDNA or gDNA that came from T cells, B-cell-depleted T cells, or PBMCs.

As handled by the study authors: Researchers report that nucleated cell counts were estimated from reference gene primer amplification. TCRdb's copy holds only in-frame clones and misses some; the assay was immunoSEQ multiplex PCR. V, J and clone size reflect that table, while D and trimming were determined from the DNA. The sample has about 24,000 clones, roughly nine tenths seen once. Sequencing input: peripheral blood. The receptor's source is a human donor in a cohort sampled during active COVID-19.

The CDR3 protein is CASSSGLTNTGELFF. The CDR3 DNA is TGTGCCAGCAGTTCGGGACTCACGAACACCGGGGAGCTGTTTTTT. The chain carries TRBV7-3 and TRBJ2-2; maybe TRBD2 (6 bases). Trimming shortened V by 6 bases and J by 0 bases, and 11 bases separated the two germline ends. Germline CDR1 reads SGHTA; CDR2 reads FQGTGA. The CDR3 totals 15 residues.